This TCR beta chain was recovered during a study of CD8 T cells in ankylosing spondylitis (TCRdb year 2017). About the study as a whole: To find TCR variants linked to disease, the study profiled T cell receptor beta repertoires in ankylosing spondylitis patients and healthy donors. In total, the full study cohort was made up of about 99 healthy donors and some 26 ankylosing spondylitis patients. Peripheral blood samples were taken, and synovial fluid was additionally collected from ankylosing spondylitis patients.

Concerning this clonotype itself: This clone's antigen is unknown. Base qualities are not recorded, but no much larger clone differs from it by a single base.

V has 7 bases trimmed and J has 3 bases trimmed; junction bases matching no gene number 8. The germline V gene provides CDR1 SQVTM and CDR2 ANQGSEA. The cysteine opens and the phenylalanine closes a CDR3 of 14 amino acids. Of all the DNA, just the CDR3 is kept, 42 bases in frame from base 1. The reads were generated on an Illumina HiSeq 2500. Quantitative 5'-RACE with molecular barcodes was the method used to prepare the TCR beta libraries. Regarding the original processing steps: A new computational method based on a probabilistic model of VDJ rearrangement was used to identify disease-linked TCR variants. The public reads were reanalyzed by TCRdb: fastp trimming at Q25, MiXCR alignment, in-frame beta chains only. Rows are combined by CDR3 protein, so each entry shows the most common genes and DNA. Here the V and J calls rest on TCRdb's processing, not on the authors' analysis. The sample records about 390,000 distinct CDR3 sequences, 20% to 25% of which are singletons. About 17% of the sample is taken by the ten largest.

Study-wide findings and limitations: Blood from ankylosing spondylitis patients appeared to be characterized by a TCR beta motif composed of 7 to 9 highly homologous amino acid variants. The disease-linked clones had a CD8+ phenotype and were found at relatively low frequencies in peripheral blood. The disease-linked clones were reported to be significantly enriched in matched synovial fluid samples from ankylosing spondylitis patients. Some of the motif variants had been reported before in the synovial fluid and blood of reactive arthritis patients, a finding that suggests common disease-initiation mechanisms.

The chain is encoded by TRBV29-1 joined to TRBJ2-1; 8 bases in between match TRBD2. The sequence derives from a male donor with ankylosing spondylitis. The specimen was blood, either unsorted or a sorted T cell fraction (not recorded which). The CDR3 in this case is CSAAAGADYNEQFF. Read as DNA, the sequence is TGCAGCGCTGCAGCGGGAGCCGACTACAATGAGCAGTTCTTC.